This T cell receptor (beta chain) was profiled in a study of human T cells and chemical hapten exposure. A remark on this clonotype: Its antigen remains unknown.

Overall study results and limits: Unchanged with DPC sensitization were TCRs above 1 in 1000 frequency.

Separate cDNA molecules received unique molecular identifiers, which the library attached to them. TCRdb reprocessed the RACE reads via MiXCR and lists one record per CDR3 protein. The sample records tens of thousands of distinct CDR3 sequences, 6.5% to 9% being singletons. V lost 3 bases and J 2 bases, leaving 6 bases between the germline ends. In germline, CDR1 is KGHSH, CDR2 LQKENI. The CDR3 sequence is 13 residues long. Noted time point: healthy volunteer bleed at 2 weeks. RNA extraction used unfractionated whole blood as the source of total RNA. V usage is TRBV18 and J usage is TRBJ2-3; D is undetermined. The sample comprised whole blood. This clonotype was sampled from a human donor in good health. Some clones in this sample may be carry-over from other donors' samples. The chain's CDR3 is CASSPPFTDTQYF. CDR3 bases: TGTGCCAGCTCACCTCCTTTCACAGATACGCAGTATTTT.